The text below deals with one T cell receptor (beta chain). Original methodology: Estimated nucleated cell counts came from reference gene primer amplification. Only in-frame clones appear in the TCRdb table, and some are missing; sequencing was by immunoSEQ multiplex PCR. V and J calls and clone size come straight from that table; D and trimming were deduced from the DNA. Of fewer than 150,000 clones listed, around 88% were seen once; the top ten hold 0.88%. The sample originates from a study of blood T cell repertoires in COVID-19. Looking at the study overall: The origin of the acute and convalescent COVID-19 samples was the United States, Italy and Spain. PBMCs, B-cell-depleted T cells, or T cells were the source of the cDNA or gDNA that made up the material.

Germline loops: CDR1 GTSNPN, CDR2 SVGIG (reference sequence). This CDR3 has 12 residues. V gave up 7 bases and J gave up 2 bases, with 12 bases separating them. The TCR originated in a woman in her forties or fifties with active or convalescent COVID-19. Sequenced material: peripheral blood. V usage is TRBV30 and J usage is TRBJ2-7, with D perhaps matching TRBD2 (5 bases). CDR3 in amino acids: CAFDPGTYEQYF. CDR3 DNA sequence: TGTGCCTTTGACCCGGGGACCTACGAGCAGTACTTC.